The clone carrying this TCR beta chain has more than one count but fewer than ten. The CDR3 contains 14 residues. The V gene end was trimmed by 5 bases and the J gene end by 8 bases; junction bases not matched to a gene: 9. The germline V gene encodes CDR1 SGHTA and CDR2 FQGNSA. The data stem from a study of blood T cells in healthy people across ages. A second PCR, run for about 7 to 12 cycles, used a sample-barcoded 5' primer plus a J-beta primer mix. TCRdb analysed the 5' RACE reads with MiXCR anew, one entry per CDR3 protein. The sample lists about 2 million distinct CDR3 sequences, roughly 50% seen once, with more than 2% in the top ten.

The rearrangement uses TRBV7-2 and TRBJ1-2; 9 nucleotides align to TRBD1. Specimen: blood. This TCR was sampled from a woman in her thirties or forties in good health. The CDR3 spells CASSPGTGSEGYTF. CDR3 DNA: TGTGCCAGCAGCCCAGGGACAGGGTCGGAGGGCTACACCTTC.